This T cell receptor (beta chain) originates from a study of OX40 agonist ivuxolimab in advanced cancers. TCRdb's table, derived via immunoSEQ multiplex PCR, lists solely in-frame clones and lacks some. The sample contains about 60,000 clones, approximately 89% of which appear only once. The specimen was CD4+ or CD8+ T cells sorted from blood, collected in a trial of the OX40 agonist ivuxolimab. The origin of this receptor is an adult with an advanced solid tumor such as melanoma, head and neck, liver or kidney cancer.

This CDR3 reads CASSESGRFYGYTF. CDR3 nucleotides: TGTGCCAGCAGTGAATCAGGCAGGTTTTATGGCTACACCTTC. The chain has TRBV25-1 and TRBJ1-2, with no clear D. V lost 1 base, J lost 5 bases, and 11 bases lay in between. This CDR3 comprises 14 residues. Germline V gives CDR1 MGHDK, CDR2 SYGVNS.